These T cell receptor beta chains were read from a single sample in a study of type 1 and type 2 diabetes patients. Using its own MiXCR run on the multiplex PCR reads, TCRdb lists one record per CDR3 protein. Of around 300,000 distinct CDR3 sequences in the sample, around 47% are singletons; the top ten hold about 13%. The source material was peripheral blood mononuclear cells (PBMCs). These receptors were taken from a man younger than 35 with type 2 diabetes. CDR3s include the opening cysteine and the closing phenylalanine or tryptophan.

V,J,CDR3
TRBV7-8,TRBJ2-1,CASRPYLAAYNEQFF
TRBV19,TRBJ1-4,CASKTLDSHSEKLFF
TRBV28,TRBJ2-3,CASSPGEASTDTQYF
TRBV6-5,TRBJ2-7,CASSYMGDSEVTYEQYF
TRBV12-3/TRBV12-4,TRBJ1-6,CASSLEDSPLHF
TRBV12-3/TRBV12-4,TRBJ1-1,CASSLTGIVTEAFF
TRBV20-1,TRBJ2-7,CSASGSWLPYEQYF
TRBV2,TRBJ2-5,CASSKVAGGPQGETQYF
TRBV4-2,TRBJ1-6,CASSQGAPFNSPLHF
TRBV27,TRBJ2-7,CASSSFREASYEQYF
TRBV9,TRBJ2-5,CASSVFAEKLLSGPDQETQYF
TRBV19,TRBJ1-2,CASSETGWGSGGYTF
TRBV2,TRBJ2-7,CASSEGRLLYEQYF
TRBV15,TRBJ2-3,CATSRHMATQYF
TRBV29-1,TRBJ2-5,CSAWRRLETQYF
TRBV7-9,TRBJ2-7,CASSRDNRYEQYF
TRBV19,TRBJ1-1,CASSSRGGGFAEAFF
TRBV20-1,TRBJ2-7,CSAGTSSYGQYF
TRBV4-1,TRBJ1-2,CASSQVNRGDYGYTF
TRBV4-2,TRBJ2-5,CASSPIGLTETQYF
TRBV7-2,TRBJ1-2,CASSITHLTDAGYTF
TRBV6-6,TRBJ2-1,CAIRTGTHPNEQFF